These T cell receptor beta chains were read from a single sample in a study of blood T cell repertoires in COVID-19. Some clones are missing from TCRdb's copy, which holds only in-frame ones; the method was immunoSEQ multiplex PCR. Among some 87,000 clones listed, roughly 92% were seen once. Specimen: peripheral blood. Receptors originate from a woman aged 60-75 years with active COVID-19. Both conserved end residues are part of each CDR3. Each record gives: D gene, V gene, clone size, J gene, CDR3 protein, CDR3 DNA. D genes are given only for firm matches. Clone size appears in some rows only: once, few, many, or a class for an expanded clone.

>TRBD1|TRBV7-2|.|TRBJ1-6
CASSSGQAPLNSPLHF
TGTGCCAGCAGCTCCGGACAGGCCCCTCTCAATTCACCCCTCCACTTT
>.|TRBV12-3/TRBV12-4|.|TRBJ1-1
CASTRGINTEAFF
TGTGCCAGCACGCGGGGGATTAACACTGAAGCTTTCTTT
>TRBD1|TRBV25-1|once|TRBJ1-1
CASSDPRGGQGKTEAFF
TGTGCCAGCAGTGACCCGAGGGGAGGACAGGGGAAGACTGAAGCTTTCTTT
>TRBD2|TRBV5-1|.|TRBJ2-3
CASSSSGDRNTQYF
TGCGCCAGCAGCTCTAGCGGGGACCGGAATACGCAGTATTTT
>.|TRBV6-5|.|TRBJ1-1
CASSYGRTGNTEAFF
TGTGCCAGCAGTTACGGCCGAACAGGGAACACTGAAGCTTTCTTT
>.|TRBV5-4|.|TRBJ2-1
CASSLISSGSYNEQFF
TGTGCCAGCAGCTTAATCTCTTCCGGCTCCTACAATGAGCAGTTCTTC
>.|TRBV11-2|.|TRBJ1-2
CASSLGGGLRGYTF
TGTGCCAGCAGCTTAGGTGGAGGGCTGCGGGGCTACACCTTC
>.|TRBV12-3/TRBV12-4|.|TRBJ2-2
CASGRGNTGELFF
TGTGCCAGCGGCAGGGGAAACACCGGGGAGCTGTTTTTT
>.|TRBV28|.|TRBJ2-5
CASSRDKETQYF
TGTGCCAGCAGTAGGGACAAAGAGACCCAGTACTTC
>.|TRBV2|.|TRBJ2-5
CASSEGHGVRETQYF
TGTGCCAGCAGTGAAGGACACGGGGTTCGAGAGACCCAGTACTTC
>.|TRBV27|.|TRBJ1-5
CASSIRRGGTRKPQHF
TGTGCCAGCAGTATCAGGCGGGGGGGGACTCGAAAGCCCCAGCATTTT
>TRBD1|TRBV19|.|TRBJ1-1
CASINRGRESTEAFF
TGTGCCAGTATTAACAGGGGGCGCGAGAGCACTGAAGCTTTCTTT
>.|TRBV6-5|.|TRBJ2-3
CAIRQASTDTQYF
TGTGCCATAAGACAGGCTAGCACAGATACGCAGTATTTT
>TRBD1|TRBV5-6|.|TRBJ1-1
CASSSMTGVTEAFF
TGTGCCAGCAGCTCCATGACAGGGGTGACTGAAGCTTTCTTT
>TRBD1|TRBV28|.|TRBJ1-5
CASSTGQGNNQPQHF
TGTGCCAGCAGTACGGGACAGGGTAACAATCAGCCCCAGCATTTT
>.|TRBV28|.|TRBJ2-7
CASSSAGSSYEQYF
TGTGCCAGCAGTTCGGCGGGGTCTTCCTACGAGCAGTACTTC
>.|TRBV9|.|TRBJ2-2
CASSVVNTDTNTGELFF
TGTGCCAGCAGCGTAGTGAATACAGATACGAACACCGGGGAGCTGTTTTTT
>.|TRBV5-4|.|TRBJ1-2
CASNHGGGPYGYTF
TGTGCCAGCAACCACGGTGGGGGCCCCTATGGCTACACCTTC
>.|TRBV19|once|TRBJ1-1
CASSYRGTGIAPTEAFF
TGTGCCAGTAGTTATAGAGGAACAGGGATCGCTCCCACTGAAGCTTTCTTT
>.|TRBV4-1|once|TRBJ1-1
CASSQEGGEANTEAFF
TGCGCCAGCAGCCAAGAAGGGGGGGAAGCGAACACTGAAGCTTTCTTT
>TRBD1|TRBV19|few|TRBJ1-2
CASRKTGNNYGYTF
TGTGCCAGTAGAAAGACAGGGAATAACTATGGCTACACCTTC
>TRBD1|TRBV4-1|.|TRBJ1-1
CASSQDKFRGRRNTEAFF
TGCGCCAGCAGCCAAGATAAATTCAGGGGGCGGAGGAACACTGAAGCTTTCTTT
>.|TRBV2|.|TRBJ2-3
CAIPARTPATTQYF
TGTGCCATCCCGGCACGGACTCCTGCGACAACGCAGTATTTT
>TRBD1|TRBV19|.|TRBJ1-1
CASMGQLNTEAFF
TGTGCCAGTATGGGACAGCTGAACACTGAAGCTTTCTTT
>.|TRBV15|.|TRBJ1-6
CATSPRRGNSPLHF
TGTGCCACCAGCCCCCGTAGGGGTAATTCACCCCTCCACTTT
>TRBD1|TRBV6-1|.|TRBJ2-3
CASSERTGRIDTQYF
TGTGCCAGCAGTGAAAGGACAGGGAGGATAGATACGCAGTATTTT
>TRBD1|TRBV29-1|.|TRBJ1-2
CSARTGEAYGYTF
TGCAGCGCCAGGACAGGGGAGGCCTATGGCTACACCTTC
>TRBD1|TRBV30|.|TRBJ2-7
CAWSVIDREGYEQYF
TGTGCCTGGAGTGTTATTGACAGGGAAGGTTACGAGCAGTACTTC
>.|TRBV6-1|.|TRBJ1-1
CASSETGTPNTEAFF
TGTGCCAGCAGTGAAACCGGGACACCGAACACTGAAGCTTTCTTT
>TRBD1|TRBV5-5|.|TRBJ1-3
CASSKTGTGGTGNTIYF
TGTGCCAGCAGCAAGACCGGGACAGGGGGTACAGGAAACACCATATATTTT
>.|TRBV2|.|TRBJ2-2
CASSRVTGELFF
TGTGCCAGCAGTCGGGTCACCGGGGAGCTGTTTTTT
>TRBD1|TRBV2|.|TRBJ1-6
CASSEGQGGGSPLHF
TGTGCCAGCAGTGAAGGACAGGGGGGAGGTTCACCCCTCCACTTT